The 7 T cell receptor beta chains below all came from one sample that was sequenced in a study of T cells in localized non-small cell lung cancer. Generated by immunoSEQ multiplex PCR, the TCRdb table keeps only in-frame clones and is missing some. The sample contains tens of thousands of clones, 85% to 90% of which appear only once. The source material was peripheral blood, sampled before any cancer treatment. These receptors were obtained from a woman aged 40-75 years with stage I lung adenocarcinoma.

V usage is TRBV10-3 and J usage is TRBJ1-5; D ambiguous. Trimming pared 7 bases from V and 0 bases from J, leaving 13 bases between. The CDR3 totals 15 residues. Per germline, CDR1 ENHRY and CDR2 SYGVKD. In DNA, the CDR3 is TGTGCCATCAAGAAGGCAGTTGATAGCAATCAGCCCCAGCATTTT. Protein product: CAIKKAVDSNQPQHF.

This chain connects TRBV7-9 to TRBJ2-5, with D maybe TRBD2 (6 bases). Per the germline V gene, CDR1 is SEHNR and CDR2 is FQNEAQ (reference sequence). V was pared by 8 bases and J by 5 bases, with 12 bases between. There are 12 residues in the CDR3. Written as DNA, the CDR3 is TGTGCCAGCGGGGAGGCTGGGGAGACCCAGTACTTC. Translated, it gives CASGEAGETQYF.

The chain employs TRBV9 and TRBJ1-1; D unclear. This CDR3 spans 13 amino acids. V was shortened by 0 bases and J by 5 bases, with 8 bases between the two germline ends. Germline CDR1 and CDR2: SGDLS and YYNGEE. This CDR3 is CASSVALTTEAFF. In DNA form, the CDR3 reads TGTGCCAGCAGCGTAGCCCTGACGACTGAAGCTTTCTTT.

The J gene is TRBJ1-2, the V gene TRBV5-6, with 11 positions matching TRBD1. Germline lookup yields CDR1 SGHDT and CDR2 YYEEEE. This CDR3 has 15 amino acids. V lost 1 base and J lost 8; bases outside the gene matches: 7. In DNA, the CDR3 is TGTGCCAGCAGCTTGAGTGGACAGGGGGCGTTGGGCTACACCTTC. Its protein product is CASSLSGQGALGYTF.

This chain uses TRBV4-1 with TRBJ1-1, with no clear D. The CDR3 covers 15 residues. Germline V gives CDR1 MGHRA, CDR2 YSYEKL. Trimming took off 0 bases at V and 1 base at J, with 9 bases between the two ends. The CDR3 region is CASSQEAGTNTEAFF. The CDR3 bases are TGCGCCAGCAGCCAAGAAGCGGGAACGAACACTGAAGCTTTCTTT.

The gene calls are TRBV5-5 and TRBJ2-7, with a tentative D call TRBD2 (6 bases). In germline, CDR1 is SGHKS, CDR2 YYEKEE (reference sequence). The CDR3 length is 14 residues. Trimming removed 0 bases from V and 5 bases from J, with 12 bases in between. Here the CDR3 reads CASSLAEGGHEQYF. Here the CDR3 DNA reads TGTGCCAGCAGCTTGGCGGAGGGTGGCCACGAGCAGTACTTC.

This clone has a single count. The rearrangement joins TRBV6-5 to TRBJ2-6; D is unresolved. This CDR3 is built from 15 residues. CDR1 is MNHEY and CDR2 is SVGAGI in the germline V gene. V was trimmed by 6 bases and J by 1 base, leaving 10 bases between them. CDR3 protein: CASRPTESGANVLTF. The CDR3, as DNA: TGTGCCAGCAGGCCAACTGAGTCTGGGGCCAACGTCCTGACTTTC.